This TCR beta chain was recorded in a study of T cell responses to AZD1222 COVID-19 vaccine. The table came from immunoSEQ multiplex PCR; TCRdb's copy has only in-frame clones and leaves some out. This sample yields around 88,000 clones, of which approximately 88% are seen a single time; roughly 5.2% belongs to the top ten. CDR1 and CDR2 from the germline V gene are MNHNS and SASEGT. Losses at the gene ends were 2 bases for V and 7 bases for J; bases not matched to a gene: 7. This CDR3 region has 15 residues. The clonotype comes from an adult in good health. J is TRBJ1-5 and V is TRBV6-1, with 8 positions matching TRBD1. This material consisted of peripheral blood, taken on day 0 of AZD1222 vaccination. The CDR3 DNA reads as TGTGCCAGCAGTGAATTCAGGGGGCGCATCCAGCCCCAGCATTTT. Its protein product is CASSEFRGRIQPQHF.